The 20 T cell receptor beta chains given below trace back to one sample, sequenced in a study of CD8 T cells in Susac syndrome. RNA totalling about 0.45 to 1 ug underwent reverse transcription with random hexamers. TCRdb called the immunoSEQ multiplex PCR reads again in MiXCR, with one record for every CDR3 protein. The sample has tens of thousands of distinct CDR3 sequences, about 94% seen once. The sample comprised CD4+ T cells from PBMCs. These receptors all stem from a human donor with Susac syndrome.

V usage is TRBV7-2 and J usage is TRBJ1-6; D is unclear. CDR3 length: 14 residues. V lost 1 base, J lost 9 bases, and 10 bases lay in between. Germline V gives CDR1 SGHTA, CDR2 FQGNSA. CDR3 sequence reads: CASSLDSAASPLHF. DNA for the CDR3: TGTGCCAGCAGCTTAGACTCGGCCGCTTCACCCCTCCACTTT.

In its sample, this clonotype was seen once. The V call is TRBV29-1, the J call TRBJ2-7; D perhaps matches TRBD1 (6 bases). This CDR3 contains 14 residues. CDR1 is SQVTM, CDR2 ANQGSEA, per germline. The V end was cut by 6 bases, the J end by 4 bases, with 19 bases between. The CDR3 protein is CSVLSGQRIYEQYF. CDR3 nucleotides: TGCAGCGTACTGAGTGGACAGAGAATTTACGAGCAGTACTTC.

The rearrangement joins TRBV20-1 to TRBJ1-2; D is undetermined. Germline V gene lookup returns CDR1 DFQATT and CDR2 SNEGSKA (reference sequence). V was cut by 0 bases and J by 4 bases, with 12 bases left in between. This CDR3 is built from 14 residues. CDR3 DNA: TGCAGTGCTAGAGAGGCCGGCACTCCCTATGGCTACACCTTC. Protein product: CSAREAGTPYGYTF.

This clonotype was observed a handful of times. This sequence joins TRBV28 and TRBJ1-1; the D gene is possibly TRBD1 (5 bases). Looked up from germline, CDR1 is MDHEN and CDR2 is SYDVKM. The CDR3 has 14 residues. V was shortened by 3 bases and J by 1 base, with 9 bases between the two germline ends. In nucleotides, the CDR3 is TGTGCCAGCAGTTTGCAGGGACGGAACACTGAAGCTTTCTTT. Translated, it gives CASSLQGRNTEAFF.

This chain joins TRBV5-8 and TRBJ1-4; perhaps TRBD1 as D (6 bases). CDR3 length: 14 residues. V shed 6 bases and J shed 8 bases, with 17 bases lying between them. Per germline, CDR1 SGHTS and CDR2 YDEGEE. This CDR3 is CASILQGKGEKLFF. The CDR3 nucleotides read TGTGCCAGCATATTACAGGGAAAGGGCGAAAAACTGTTTTTT.

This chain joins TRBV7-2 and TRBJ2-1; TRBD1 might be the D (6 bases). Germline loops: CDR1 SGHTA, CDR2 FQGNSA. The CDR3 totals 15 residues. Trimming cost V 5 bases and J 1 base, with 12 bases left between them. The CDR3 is CASSRQGGSYNEQFF. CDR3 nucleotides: TGTGCCAGCAGCCGGCAAGGGGGTTCCTACAATGAGCAGTTCTTC.

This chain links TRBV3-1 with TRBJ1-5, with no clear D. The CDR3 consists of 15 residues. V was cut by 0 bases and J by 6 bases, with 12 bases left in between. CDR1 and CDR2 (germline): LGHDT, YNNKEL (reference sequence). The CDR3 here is CASSQDVRASQPQHF. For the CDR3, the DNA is TGTGCCAGCAGCCAAGATGTAAGGGCCAGTCAGCCCCAGCATTTT.

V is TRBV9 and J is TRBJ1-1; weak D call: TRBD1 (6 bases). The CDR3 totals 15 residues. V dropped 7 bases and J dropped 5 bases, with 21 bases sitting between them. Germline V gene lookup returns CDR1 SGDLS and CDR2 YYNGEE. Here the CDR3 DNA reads TGTGCCAGCGGGGGGCAGGGAAGGGACTTGACTGAAGCTTTCTTT. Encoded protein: CASGGQGRDLTEAFF.

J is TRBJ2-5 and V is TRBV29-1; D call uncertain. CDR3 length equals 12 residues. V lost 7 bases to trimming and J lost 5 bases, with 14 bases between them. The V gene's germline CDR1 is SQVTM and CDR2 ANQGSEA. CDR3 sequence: CSGDDLRETQYF. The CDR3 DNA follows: TGCAGCGGGGATGACTTACGGGAGACCCAGTACTTC.

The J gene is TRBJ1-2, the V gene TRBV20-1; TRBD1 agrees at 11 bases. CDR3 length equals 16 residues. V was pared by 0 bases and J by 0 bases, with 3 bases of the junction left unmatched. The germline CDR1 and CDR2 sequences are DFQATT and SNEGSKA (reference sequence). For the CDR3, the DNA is TGCAGTGCTAGAGAGGGACAGGGGGGAACTAACTATGGCTACACCTTC. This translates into CSAREGQGGTNYGYTF.

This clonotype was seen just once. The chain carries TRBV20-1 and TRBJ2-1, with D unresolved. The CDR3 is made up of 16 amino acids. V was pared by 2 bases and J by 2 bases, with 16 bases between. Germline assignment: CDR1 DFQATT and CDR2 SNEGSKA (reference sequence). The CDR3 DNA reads TGCAGTGCTAGATCGGACCTGTTAAGTACCTACAATGAGCAGTTCTTC. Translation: CSARSDLLSTYNEQFF.

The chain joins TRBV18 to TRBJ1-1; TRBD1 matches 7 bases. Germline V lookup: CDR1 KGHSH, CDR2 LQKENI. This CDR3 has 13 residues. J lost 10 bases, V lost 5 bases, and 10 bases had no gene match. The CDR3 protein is CASSGTVEGGAFF. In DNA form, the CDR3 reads TGTGCCAGCTCAGGGACAGTGGAAGGTGGAGCTTTCTTT. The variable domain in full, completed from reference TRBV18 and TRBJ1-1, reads NAGVMQNPRHLVRRRGQEARLRCSPMKGHSHVYWYRQLPEEGLKFMVYLQKENIIDESGMPKERFSAEFPKEGPSILRIQQVVRGDSAAYFCASSGTVEGGAFFGQGTRLTVV.

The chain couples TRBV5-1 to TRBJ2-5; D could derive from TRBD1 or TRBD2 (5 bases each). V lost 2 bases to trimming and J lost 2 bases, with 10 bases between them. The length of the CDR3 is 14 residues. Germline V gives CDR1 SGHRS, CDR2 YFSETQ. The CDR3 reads CASSFGTGQETQYF. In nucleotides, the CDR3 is TGCGCCAGCAGCTTCGGGACGGGTCAAGAGACCCAGTACTTC.

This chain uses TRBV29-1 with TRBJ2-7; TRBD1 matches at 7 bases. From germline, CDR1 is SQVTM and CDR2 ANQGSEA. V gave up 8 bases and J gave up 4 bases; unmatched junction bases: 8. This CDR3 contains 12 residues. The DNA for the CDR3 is TGCAGCTATAGGGACAGCCCTTACGAGCAGTACTTC. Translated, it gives CSYRDSPYEQYF.

The CDR3 loop reads CASTWTGGNSPLHF. The CDR3 nucleotides read TGTGCCAGCACCTGGACAGGCGGCAATTCACCCCTCCACTTT. This chain uses TRBV2 with TRBJ1-6, with 7 positions matching TRBD1. Germline V CDR1 and CDR2: SNHLY, FYNNEI. J lost 7 bases, V lost 7 bases, and 7 bases had no gene match. This CDR3 contains 14 residues.

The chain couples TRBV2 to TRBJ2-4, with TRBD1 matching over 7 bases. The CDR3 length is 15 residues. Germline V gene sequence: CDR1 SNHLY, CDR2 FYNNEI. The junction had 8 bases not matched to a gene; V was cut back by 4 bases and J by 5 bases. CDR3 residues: CASSAHRGSQNIQYF. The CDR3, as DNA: TGTGCCAGCAGTGCTCACAGGGGATCTCAAAACATTCAGTACTTC. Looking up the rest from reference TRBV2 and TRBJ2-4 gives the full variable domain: EPEVTQTPSHQVTQMGQEVILRCVPISNHLYFYWYRQILGQKVEFLVSFYNNEISEKSEIFDDQFSVERPDGSNFTLKIRSTKLEDSAMYFCASSAHRGSQNIQYFGAGTRLSVL.

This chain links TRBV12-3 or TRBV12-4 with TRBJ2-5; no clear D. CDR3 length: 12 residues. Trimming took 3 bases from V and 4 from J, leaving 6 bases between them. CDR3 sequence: CASSLKVETQYF. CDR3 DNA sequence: TGTGCCAGCAGTTTGAAGGTAGAGACCCAGTACTTC.

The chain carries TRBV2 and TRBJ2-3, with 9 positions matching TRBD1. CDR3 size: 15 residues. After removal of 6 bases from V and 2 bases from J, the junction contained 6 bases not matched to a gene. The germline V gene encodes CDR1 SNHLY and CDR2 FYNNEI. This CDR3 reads CASSAGTGITDTQYF. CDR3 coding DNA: TGTGCCAGCAGCGCCGGGACAGGGATCACAGATACGCAGTATTTT.

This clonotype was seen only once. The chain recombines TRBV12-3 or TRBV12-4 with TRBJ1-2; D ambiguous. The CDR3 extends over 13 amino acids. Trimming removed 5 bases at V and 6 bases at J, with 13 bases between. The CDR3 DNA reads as TGTGCCAGCAGTCCCGGATCTTTGCATGGCTACACCTTC. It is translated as CASSPGSLHGYTF.

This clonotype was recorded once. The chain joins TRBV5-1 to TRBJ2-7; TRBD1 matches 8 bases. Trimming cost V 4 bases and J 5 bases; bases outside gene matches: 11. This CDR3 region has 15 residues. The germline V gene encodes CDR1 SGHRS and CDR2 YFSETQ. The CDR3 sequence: CASSLDGRGHDEQYF. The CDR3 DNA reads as TGCGCCAGCAGCCTAGACGGCAGGGGGCACGACGAGCAGTACTTC.